This T cell receptor (beta chain) was observed in a study of PD-1 blockade in classical Hodgkin lymphoma. Every patient had relapsed following autologous stem cell transplantation, and cohorts differed in brentuximab vedotin exposure. Remarks on this clone: Other DNA sequences in the same sample also yield this CDR3.

The V gene lost 6 bases and the J gene lost 4 bases, with 13 bases spanning the gap. The CDR3 covers 13 residues. Germline V CDR1 and CDR2: MNHEY, SMNVEV (reference sequence). Sequenced by immunoSEQ multiplex PCR; TCRdb stores in-frame clones only, minus some. Altogether approximately 30,000 clones are present, roughly 85% being singletons, with the ten largest covering 21%. V and J are TRBV27 and TRBJ2-7; maybe TRBD2 (7 bases). The source of this sequence is a human donor with classical Hodgkin lymphoma. The source was peripheral blood mononuclear cells (PBMCs), collected before the second cycle of nivolumab. CDR3: CASSLRGGYEQYF. CDR3 nucleotide sequence: TGTGCCAGCAGCCTCAGGGGAGGGTACGAGCAGTACTTC.